This T cell receptor beta chain was retrieved from a study of cytotoxic CD8 clonotypes in ibrutinib-treated CLL. Clones were sequenced by immunoSEQ multiplex PCR, and TCRdb holds only the in-frame ones, with some missing. The sample holds 140,000 to 150,000 clones, about 76% seen once. Germline assignment: CDR1 KGHSH and CDR2 LQKENI. J lost 5 bases, V lost 3 bases, and 5 bases had no gene match. The CDR3 is 15 residues long. The chain has TRBV18 and TRBJ1-5; 9 nucleotides match TRBD1. This TCR derives from a human donor with chronic lymphocytic leukemia. The source was PBMCs, collected after 24 months of ibrutinib treatment. Here the CDR3 DNA reads TGTGCCAGCTCACCCGGGACAGGGAACGATCAGCCCCAGCATTTT. Its protein is CASSPGTGNDQPQHF.